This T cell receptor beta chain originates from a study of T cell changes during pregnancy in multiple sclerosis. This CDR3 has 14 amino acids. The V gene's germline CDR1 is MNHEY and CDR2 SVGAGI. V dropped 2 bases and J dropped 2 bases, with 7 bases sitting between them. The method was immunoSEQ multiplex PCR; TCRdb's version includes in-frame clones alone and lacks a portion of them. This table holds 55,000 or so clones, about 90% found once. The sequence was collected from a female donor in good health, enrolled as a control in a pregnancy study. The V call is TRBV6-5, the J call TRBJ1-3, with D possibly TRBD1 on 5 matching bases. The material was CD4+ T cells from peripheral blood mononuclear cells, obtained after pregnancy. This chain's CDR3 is CASSYGGAGNTIYF. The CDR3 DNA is TGTGCCAGCAGTTACGGGGGGGCTGGAAACACCATATATTTT.